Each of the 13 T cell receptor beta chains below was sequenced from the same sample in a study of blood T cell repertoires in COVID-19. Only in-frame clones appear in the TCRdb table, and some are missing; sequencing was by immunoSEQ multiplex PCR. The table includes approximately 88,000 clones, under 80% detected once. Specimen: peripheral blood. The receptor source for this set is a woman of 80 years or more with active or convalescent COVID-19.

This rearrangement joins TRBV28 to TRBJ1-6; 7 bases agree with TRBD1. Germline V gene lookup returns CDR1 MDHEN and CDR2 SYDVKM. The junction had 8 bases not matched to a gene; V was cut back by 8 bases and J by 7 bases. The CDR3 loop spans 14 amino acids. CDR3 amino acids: CASGGEGQNSPLHF. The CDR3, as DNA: TGTGCCAGCGGGGGTGAGGGACAGAATTCACCCCTCCACTTT.

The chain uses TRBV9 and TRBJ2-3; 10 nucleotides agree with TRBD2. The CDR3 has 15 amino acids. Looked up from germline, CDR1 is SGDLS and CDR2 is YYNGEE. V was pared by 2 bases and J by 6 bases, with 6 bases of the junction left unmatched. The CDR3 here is CASSVAAGGQDTQYF. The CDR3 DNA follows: TGTGCCAGCAGCGTCGCAGCGGGGGGGCAGGATACGCAGTATTTT.

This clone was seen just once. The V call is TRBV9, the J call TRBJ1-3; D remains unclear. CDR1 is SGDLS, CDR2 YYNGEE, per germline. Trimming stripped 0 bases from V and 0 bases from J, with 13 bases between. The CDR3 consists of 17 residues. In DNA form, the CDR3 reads TGTGCCAGCAGCGTAGGAAGAAGGGAGCTCTCTGGAAACACCATATATTTT. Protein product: CASSVGRRELSGNTIYF.

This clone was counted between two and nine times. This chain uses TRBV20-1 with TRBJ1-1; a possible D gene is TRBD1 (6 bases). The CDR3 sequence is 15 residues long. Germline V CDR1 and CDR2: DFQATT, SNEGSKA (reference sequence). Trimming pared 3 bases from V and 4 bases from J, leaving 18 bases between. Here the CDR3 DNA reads TGCAGTGCTAGTAAGGGGGGGCCCCGTGCCACTGAAGCTTTCTTT. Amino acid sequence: CSASKGGPRATEAFF.

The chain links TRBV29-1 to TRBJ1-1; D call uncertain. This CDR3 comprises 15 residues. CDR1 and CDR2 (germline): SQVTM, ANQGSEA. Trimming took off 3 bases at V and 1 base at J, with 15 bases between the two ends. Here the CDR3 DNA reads TGCAGCGTTGACCGGACTTTCGGGCGGAACACTGAAGCTTTCTTT. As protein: CSVDRTFGRNTEAFF.

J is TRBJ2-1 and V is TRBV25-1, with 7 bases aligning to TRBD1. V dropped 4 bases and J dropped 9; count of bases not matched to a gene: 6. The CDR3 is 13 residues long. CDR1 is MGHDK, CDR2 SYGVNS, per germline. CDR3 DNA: TGTGCCAGCAGTGCGAGGGGGCTCGGTGAGCAGTTCTTC. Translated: CASSARGLGEQFF.

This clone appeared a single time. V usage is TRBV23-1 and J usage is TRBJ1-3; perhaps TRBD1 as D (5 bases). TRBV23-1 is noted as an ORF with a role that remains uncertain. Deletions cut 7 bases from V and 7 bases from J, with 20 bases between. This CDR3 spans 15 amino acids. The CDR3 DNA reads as TGCGCCAGCACCGTGCTACAGGTCGGAGGGAACACCATATATTTT. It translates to CASTVLQVGGNTIYF.

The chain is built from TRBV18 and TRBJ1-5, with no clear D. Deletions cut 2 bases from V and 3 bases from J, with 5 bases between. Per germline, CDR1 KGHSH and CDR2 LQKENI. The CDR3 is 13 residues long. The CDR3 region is CASSPGPNQPQHF. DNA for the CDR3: TGTGCCAGCTCACCAGGGCCCAATCAGCCCCAGCATTTT.

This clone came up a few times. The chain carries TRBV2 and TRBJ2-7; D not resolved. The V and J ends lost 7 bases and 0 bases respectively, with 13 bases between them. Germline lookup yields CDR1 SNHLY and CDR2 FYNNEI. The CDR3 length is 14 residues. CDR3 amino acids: CASTERQSSYEQYF. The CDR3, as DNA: TGTGCCAGCACCGAGCGCCAGTCCTCCTACGAGCAGTACTTC.

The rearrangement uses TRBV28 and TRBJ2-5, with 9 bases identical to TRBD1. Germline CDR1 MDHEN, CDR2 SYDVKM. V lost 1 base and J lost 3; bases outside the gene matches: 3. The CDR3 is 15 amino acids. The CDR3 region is CASSLSGQGEETQYF. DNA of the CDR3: TGTGCCAGCAGTTTATCGGGACAGGGAGAAGAGACCCAGTACTTC.

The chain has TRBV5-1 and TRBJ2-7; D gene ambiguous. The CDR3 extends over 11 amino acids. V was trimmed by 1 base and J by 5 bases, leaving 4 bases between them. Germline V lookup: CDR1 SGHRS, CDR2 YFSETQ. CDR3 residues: CASSLRDEQYF. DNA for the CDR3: TGCGCCAGCAGCTTGAGAGACGAGCAGTACTTC.

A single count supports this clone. The CDR3 sequence is CSARSGETQYF. Written as DNA, the CDR3 is TGCAGTGCCCGATCAGGGGAGACCCAGTACTTC. The chain carries TRBV20-1 and TRBJ2-5, with a possible D match to TRBD1 (5 bases). V was shortened by 6 bases and J by 5 bases, with 10 bases between the two germline ends. Germline V gene sequence: CDR1 DFQATT, CDR2 SNEGSKA (reference sequence). This CDR3 is 11 amino acids long.

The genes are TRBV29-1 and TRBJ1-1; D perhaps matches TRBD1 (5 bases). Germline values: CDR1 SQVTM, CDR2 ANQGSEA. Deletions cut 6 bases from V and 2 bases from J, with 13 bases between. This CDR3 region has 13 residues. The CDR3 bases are TGCAGCGTCTCCGACAGAAAAAACACTGAAGCTTTCTTT. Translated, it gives CSVSDRKNTEAFF.